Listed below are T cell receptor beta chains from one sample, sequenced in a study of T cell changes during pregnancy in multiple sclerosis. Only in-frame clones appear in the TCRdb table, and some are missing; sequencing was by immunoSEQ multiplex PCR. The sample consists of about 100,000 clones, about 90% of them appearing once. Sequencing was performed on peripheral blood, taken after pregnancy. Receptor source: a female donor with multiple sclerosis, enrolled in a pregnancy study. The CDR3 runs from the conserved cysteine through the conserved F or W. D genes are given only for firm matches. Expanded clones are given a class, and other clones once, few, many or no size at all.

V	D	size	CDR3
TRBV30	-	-	CAWSAGHGQPQHF
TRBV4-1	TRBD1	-	CASSQDFTGAQIYEQYF
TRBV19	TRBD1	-	CASSSYRQGATDTQYF
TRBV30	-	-	CAWSVGGLETQYF
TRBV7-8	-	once	CASSSRARSLLDEQFF
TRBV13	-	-	CASSPRHLNYGYTF
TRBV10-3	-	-	CATGPDSPNEQFF
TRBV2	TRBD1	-	CASRGQAQAFF
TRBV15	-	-	CATSRAGEGEKLFF
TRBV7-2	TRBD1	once	CASSPRTGGDTEAFF
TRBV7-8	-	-	CASSLETWTTTEAFF
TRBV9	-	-	CASTAGQNYGYTF
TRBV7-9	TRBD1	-	CASSFGDRAEGEKLFF
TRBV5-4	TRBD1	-	CASSLAGQTYEQYF
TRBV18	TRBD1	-	CASSPRGLNTEAFF
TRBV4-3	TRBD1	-	CASSQWYRGEAGYTF
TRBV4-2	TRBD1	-	CASSQETGDMNTEAFF
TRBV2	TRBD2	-	CASSANSGRETQYF
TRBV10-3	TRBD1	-	CAISELGTGSGEQYF
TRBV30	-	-	CAWRKEGSSYNSPLHF
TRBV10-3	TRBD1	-	CAISSGRGGAGNTIYF
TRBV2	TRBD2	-	CASSEVLAGGSQKNIQYF
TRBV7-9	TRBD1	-	CASSNYYRGVMNTEAFF
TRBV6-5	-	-	CASRSGRGPDTQYF
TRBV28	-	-	CASLLPGTPYGYTF
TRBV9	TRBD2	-	CASSATSGGWETQYF
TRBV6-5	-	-	CASRNSQNQPQHF
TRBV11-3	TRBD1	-	CASSPRGQVNTEAFF
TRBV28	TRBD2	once	CASSFLLAGYNEQFF
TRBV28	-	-	CASSNRDSRPIQPIDTIYF
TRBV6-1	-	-	CASFAPQAYEQYF
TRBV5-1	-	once	CASSLAITSTDTQYF
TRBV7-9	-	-	CASSLTLPIYF
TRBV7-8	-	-	CASSPGLRSNQPQHF
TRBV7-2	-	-	CASRGGFLNTEAFF
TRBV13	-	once	CASSLGEADTQYF
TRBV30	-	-	CAWSVGGHYNSPLHF
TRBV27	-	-	CASRVTGLLKDNSPLHF
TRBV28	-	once	CASSLTGNNYEQYF
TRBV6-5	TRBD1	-	CASSYGQGGNTGELFF
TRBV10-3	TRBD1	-	CAISEGGQSNQPQHF
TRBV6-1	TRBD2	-	CASSGHVAGGRETQYF
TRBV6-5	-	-	CASSYSGLARNIQYF
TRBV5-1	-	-	CASSLLPSETGGNTIYF
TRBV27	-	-	CASSPSGGVAFF
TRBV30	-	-	CAWSGSTIAKNIQYF